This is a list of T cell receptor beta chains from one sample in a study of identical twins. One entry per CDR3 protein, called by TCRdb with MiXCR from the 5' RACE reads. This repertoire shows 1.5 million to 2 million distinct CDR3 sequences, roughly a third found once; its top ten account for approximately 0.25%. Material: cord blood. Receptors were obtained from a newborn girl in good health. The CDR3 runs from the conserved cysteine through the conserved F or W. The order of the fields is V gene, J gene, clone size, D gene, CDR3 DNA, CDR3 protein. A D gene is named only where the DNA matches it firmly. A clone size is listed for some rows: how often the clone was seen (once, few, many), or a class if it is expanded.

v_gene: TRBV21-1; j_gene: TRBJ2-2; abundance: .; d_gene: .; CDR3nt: TGTGCCAGCAGCGGGGGGGAGAACACCGGGGAGCTGTTTTTT; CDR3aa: CASSGGENTGELFF
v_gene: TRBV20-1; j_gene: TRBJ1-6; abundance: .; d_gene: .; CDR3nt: TGCAGTGCTAGAGCTCAGGGGAGCTCCTATAATTCACCCCTCCACTTT; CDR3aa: CSARAQGSSYNSPLHF
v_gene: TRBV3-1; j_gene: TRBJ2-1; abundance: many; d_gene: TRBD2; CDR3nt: TGTGCCAGCAGCCTGTTAGCGGGAGTCGTTTACAATGAGCAGTTCTTC; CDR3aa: CASSLLAGVVYNEQFF
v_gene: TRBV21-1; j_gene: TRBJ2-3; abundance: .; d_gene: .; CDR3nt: TGTGCCAGCAGCCTTACCGGGACAGGTGCAGATACGCAGTATTTT; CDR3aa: CASSLTGTGADTQYF
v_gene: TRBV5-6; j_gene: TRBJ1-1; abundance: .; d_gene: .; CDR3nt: TGTGCCAGCAGCTTTCAGGGGACGCCGAACACTGAAGCTTTCTTT; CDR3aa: CASSFQGTPNTEAFF
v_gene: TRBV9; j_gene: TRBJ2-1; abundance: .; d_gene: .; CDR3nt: TGTGCCAGCAGCGACGAATCGGGAAGCTCCTACAATGAGCAGTTCTTC; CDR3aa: CASSDESGSSYNEQFF
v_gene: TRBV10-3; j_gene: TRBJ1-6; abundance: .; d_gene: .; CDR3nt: TGTGCCATCAGTCCAGGGGTGAACTATAATTCACCCCTCCACTTT; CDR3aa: CAISPGVNYNSPLHF
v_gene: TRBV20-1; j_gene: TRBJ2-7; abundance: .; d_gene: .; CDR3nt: TGCAGTGCTAGAGAAGGGCGGGCAAACAATGAGCAGTACTTC; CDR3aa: CSAREGRANNEQYF
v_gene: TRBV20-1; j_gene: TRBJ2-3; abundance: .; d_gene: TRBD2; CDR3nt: TGCAGTGCTGGACTAGCGGTTAGCACAGATACGCAGTATTTT; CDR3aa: CSAGLAVSTDTQYF
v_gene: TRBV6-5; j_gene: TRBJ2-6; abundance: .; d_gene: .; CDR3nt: TGTGCCAGCAGTTACTCAGGGAGCTCTGGGGCCAACGTCCTGACTTTC; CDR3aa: CASSYSGSSGANVLTF
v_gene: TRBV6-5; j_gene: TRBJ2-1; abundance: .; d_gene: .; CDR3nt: TGTGCCAGCAGTTACTCGAGCCTATTCTATGGTGAGCAGTTCTTC; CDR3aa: CASSYSSLFYGEQFF
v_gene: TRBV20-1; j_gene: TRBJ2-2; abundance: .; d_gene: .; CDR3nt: TGCAGTGCCACGGACAGTAACACCGGGGAGCTGTTTTTT; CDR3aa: CSATDSNTGELFF
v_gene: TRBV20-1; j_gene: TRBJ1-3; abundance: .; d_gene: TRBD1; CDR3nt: TGCAGCGCCCGGGACAGATCCTCTGGAAACACCATATATTTT; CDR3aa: CSARDRSSGNTIYF
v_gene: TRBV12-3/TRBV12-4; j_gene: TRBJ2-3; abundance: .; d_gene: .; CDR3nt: TGTGCCGGCAGTTTAGTGACTAACACAGATACGCAGTATTTT; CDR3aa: CAGSLVTNTDTQYF
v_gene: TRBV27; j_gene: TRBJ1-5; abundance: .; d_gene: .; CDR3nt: TGTGCCAGCATTTTAAACCGGGGAGAACAGCCCCAGCATTTT; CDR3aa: CASILNRGEQPQHF
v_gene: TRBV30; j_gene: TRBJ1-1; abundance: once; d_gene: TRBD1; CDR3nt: TGTGCCTGGAGTGGCACAGGGGGGATGAACACTGAAGCTTTCTTT; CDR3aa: CAWSGTGGMNTEAFF
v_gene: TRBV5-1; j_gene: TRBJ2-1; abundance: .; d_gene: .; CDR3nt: TGCGCCAGCAGCTTTGCGGGGGCGACCTACGAGCAGTTCTTC; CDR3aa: CASSFAGATYEQFF
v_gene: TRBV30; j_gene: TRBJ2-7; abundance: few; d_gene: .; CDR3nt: TGTGCCTGGAATCAGGGGGGTACCTACGAGCAGTACTTC; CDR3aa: CAWNQGGTYEQYF
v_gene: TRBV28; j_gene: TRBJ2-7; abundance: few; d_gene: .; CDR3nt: TGTGCCAGCAGCCCGGTTGGAAAGACAGGCCGTTCCTACGAGCAGTACTTC; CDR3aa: CASSPVGKTGRSYEQYF
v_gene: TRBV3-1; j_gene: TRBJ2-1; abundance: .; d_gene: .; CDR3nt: TGTGCCAGCAGCATAATTCGGAGATTCTCCTACAATGAGCAGTTCTTC; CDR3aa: CASSIIRRFSYNEQFF
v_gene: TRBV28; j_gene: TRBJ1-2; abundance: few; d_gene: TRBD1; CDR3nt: TGTGCCAGCAGTTTATTGGGACAGAGCTATGGCTACACCTTC; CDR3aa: CASSLLGQSYGYTF
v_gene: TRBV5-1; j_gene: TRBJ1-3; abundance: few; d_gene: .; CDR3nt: TGCGCCAGCAGCTTGGGAGCGACTGATGGAAACACCATATATTTT; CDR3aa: CASSLGATDGNTIYF
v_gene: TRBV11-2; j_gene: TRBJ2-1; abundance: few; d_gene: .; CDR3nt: TGTGCCAGCAGCTTAGGAAGGGCTAGCCGAAGATACTCCTACAATGAGCAGTTCTTC; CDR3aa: CASSLGRASRRYSYNEQFF
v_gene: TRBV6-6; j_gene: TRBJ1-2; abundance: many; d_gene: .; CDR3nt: TGTGCCAGCAGTCCCACAGCCCTCTATGGCTACACCTTC; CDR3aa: CASSPTALYGYTF
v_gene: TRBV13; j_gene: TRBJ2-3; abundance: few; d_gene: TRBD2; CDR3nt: TGTGCCAGCAGTCCCGAGCGGGCGGGAGGGAGCACAGATACGCAGTATTTT; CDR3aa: CASSPERAGGSTDTQYF
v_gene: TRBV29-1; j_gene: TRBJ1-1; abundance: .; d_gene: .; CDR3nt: TGCAGCGTTGGCTTCTGGGCGAACACTGAAGCTTTCTTT; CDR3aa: CSVGFWANTEAFF
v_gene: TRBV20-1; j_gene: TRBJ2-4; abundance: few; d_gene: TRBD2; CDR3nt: TGCAGTCAACTAGCGGGGGGGCTAGCCAAAAACATTCAGTACTTC; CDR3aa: CSQLAGGLAKNIQYF
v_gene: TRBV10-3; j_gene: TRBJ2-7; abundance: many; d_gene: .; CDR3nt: TGTGCCATCAGTGAGCTAGGAGCCGAGCAGTACTTC; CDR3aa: CAISELGAEQYF
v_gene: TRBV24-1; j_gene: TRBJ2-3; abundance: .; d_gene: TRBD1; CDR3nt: TGTGCCACCAGTGATCTGACAGGGTCTAGCACAGATACGCAGTATTTT; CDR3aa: CATSDLTGSSTDTQYF
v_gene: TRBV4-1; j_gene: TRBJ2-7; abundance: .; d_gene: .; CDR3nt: TGCGCCAGCAGCCAGCTCACTAGATCCTCCTACGAGCAGTACTTC; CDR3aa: CASSQLTRSSYEQYF
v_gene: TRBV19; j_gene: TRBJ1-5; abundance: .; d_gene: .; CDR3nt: TGTGCCAGTAGTTTCAATGGGGGCAGCAATCAGCCCCAGCATTTT; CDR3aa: CASSFNGGSNQPQHF
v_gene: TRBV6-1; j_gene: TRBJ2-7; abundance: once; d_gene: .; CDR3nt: TGTGCCAGCATGTTCTACGAGCAGTACTTC; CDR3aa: CASMFYEQYF
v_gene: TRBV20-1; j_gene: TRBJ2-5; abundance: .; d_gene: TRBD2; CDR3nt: TGCAGTGCTAGTAGGGCGCGAGCGGGACAAGAGACCCAGTACTTC; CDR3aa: CSASRARAGQETQYF
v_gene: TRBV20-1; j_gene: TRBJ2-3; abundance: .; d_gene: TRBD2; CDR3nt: TGCAGAGCCGCCCAGGCGGGGGAATGGGATACGCAGTATTTT; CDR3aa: CRAAQAGEWDTQYF
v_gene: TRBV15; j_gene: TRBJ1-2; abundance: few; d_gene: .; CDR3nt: TGTGCCACCAGCAGAGATAAGTATGGCTACACCTTC; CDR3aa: CATSRDKYGYTF
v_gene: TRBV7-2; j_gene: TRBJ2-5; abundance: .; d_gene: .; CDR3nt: TGTGCCAGCAGCTTAGGGTTTGTGGGGCGTAAAGAGACCCAGTACTTC; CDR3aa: CASSLGFVGRKETQYF